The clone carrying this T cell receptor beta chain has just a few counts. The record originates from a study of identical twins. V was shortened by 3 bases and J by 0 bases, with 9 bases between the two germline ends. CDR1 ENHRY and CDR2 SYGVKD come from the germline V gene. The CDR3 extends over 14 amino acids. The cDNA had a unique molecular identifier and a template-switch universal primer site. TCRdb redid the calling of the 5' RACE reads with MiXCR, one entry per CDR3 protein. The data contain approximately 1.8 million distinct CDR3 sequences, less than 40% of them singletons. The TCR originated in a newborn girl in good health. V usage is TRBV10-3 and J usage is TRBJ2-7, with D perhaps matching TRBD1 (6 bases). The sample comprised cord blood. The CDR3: CAISDRGNSYEQYF. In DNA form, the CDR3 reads TGTGCCATCAGTGATAGGGGGAACTCCTACGAGCAGTACTTC.